Described below is a single TCR beta chain sequence and its context. TCRdb re-derived calls from the RACE reads in MiXCR, one entry per CDR3 protein. This sample has 150,000 to 200,000 distinct CDR3 sequences, with around 30% found just once. The sample originates from a study of human T cells and chemical hapten exposure. The time point was: pre-sensitization, week 0. Specified treatment: therapeutic diphenylcyclopropenone sensitization with weekly scalp DPC. The specimen was whole blood, collected in connection with sensitization to the hapten diphenylcyclopropenone (DPC). The sequence was collected from a woman in her twenties or thirties with alopecia areata. Some clones in this sample may be carry-over from other donors' samples.

CDR3 DNA: TGCGCCAGCAGCTTGGTCCGTACTAGCACAGATACGCAGTATTTT. Protein: CASSLVRTSTDTQYF. The V gene is TRBV5-1, the J gene TRBJ2-3; D is uncertain. Trimming left V 0 bases short and J 0 bases short, with 8 bases between. The CDR3 extends over 15 amino acids. From germline, CDR1 is SGHRS and CDR2 YFSETQ. Complete variable domain (other parts from reference TRBV5-1 and TRBJ2-3): KAGVTQTPRYLIKTRGQQVTLSCSPISGHRSVSWYQQTPGQGLQFLFEYFSETQRNKGNFPGRFSGRQFSNSRSEMNVSTLELGDSALYLCASSLVRTSTDTQYFGPGTRLTVL.